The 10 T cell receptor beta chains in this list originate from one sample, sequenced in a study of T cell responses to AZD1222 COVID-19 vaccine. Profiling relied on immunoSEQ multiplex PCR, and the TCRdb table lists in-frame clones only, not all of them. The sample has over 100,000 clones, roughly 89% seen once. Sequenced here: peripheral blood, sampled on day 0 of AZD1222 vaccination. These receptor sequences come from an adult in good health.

For the CDR3, the DNA is TGTGCCAGCAGCGGCATAATAAAGGAGGGGTTCTACGAGCAGTACTTC. This gives the protein CASSGIIKEGFYEQYF. V is TRBV25-1 and J is TRBJ2-7; possibly TRBD2 for D (6 bases). CDR3 length equals 16 residues. Trimming removed 6 bases at V and 3 bases at J, with 21 bases between. CDR1 is MGHDK, CDR2 SYGVNS, per germline.

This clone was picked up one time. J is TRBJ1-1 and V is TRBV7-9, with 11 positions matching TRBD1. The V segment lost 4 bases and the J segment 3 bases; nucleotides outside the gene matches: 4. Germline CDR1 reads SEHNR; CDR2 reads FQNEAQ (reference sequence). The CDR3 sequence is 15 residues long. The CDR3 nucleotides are TGTGCCAGCAGCTCCCGGGACAGGGGGGACACTGAAGCTTTCTTT. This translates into CASSSRDRGDTEAFF.

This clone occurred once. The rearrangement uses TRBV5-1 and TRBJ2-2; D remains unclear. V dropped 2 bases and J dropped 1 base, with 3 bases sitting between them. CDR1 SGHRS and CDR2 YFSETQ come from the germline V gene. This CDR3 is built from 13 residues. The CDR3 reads CASSFRNTGELFF. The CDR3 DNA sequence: TGCGCCAGCAGCTTTAGGAACACCGGGGAGCTGTTTTTT.

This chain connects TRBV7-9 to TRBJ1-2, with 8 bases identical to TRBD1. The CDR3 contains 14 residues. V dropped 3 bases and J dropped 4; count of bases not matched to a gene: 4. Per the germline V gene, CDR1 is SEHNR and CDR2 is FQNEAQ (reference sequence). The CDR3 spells CASSFLDRVYGYTF. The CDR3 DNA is TGTGCCAGCAGCTTCCTGGACAGGGTCTATGGCTACACCTTC.

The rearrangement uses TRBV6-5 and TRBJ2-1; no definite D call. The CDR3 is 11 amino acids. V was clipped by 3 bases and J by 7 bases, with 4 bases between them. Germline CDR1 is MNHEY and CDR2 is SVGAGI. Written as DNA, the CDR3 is TGTGCCAGCAGTTATATAAATGAGCAGTTCTTC. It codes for CASSYINEQFF.

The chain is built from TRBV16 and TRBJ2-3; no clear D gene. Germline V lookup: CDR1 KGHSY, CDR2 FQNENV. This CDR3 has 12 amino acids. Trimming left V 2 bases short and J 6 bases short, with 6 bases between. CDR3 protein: CASSQGSDTQYF. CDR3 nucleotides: TGTGCCAGCAGCCAAGGATCCGATACGCAGTATTTT.

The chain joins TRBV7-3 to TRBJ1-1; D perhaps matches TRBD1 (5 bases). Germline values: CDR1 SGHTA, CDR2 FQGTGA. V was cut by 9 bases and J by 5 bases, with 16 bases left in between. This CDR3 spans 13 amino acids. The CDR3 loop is CASSRDLRTEAFF. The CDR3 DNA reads TGTGCCAGTTCCAGGGATCTAAGGACTGAAGCTTTCTTT.

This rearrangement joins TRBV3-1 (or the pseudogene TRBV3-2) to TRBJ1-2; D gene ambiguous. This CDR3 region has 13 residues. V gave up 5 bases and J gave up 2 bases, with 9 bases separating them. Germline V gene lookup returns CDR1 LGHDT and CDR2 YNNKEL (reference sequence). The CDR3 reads CASSLLGNYGYTF. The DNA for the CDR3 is TGTGCCAGCAGCTTGCTTGGAAACTATGGCTACACCTTC.

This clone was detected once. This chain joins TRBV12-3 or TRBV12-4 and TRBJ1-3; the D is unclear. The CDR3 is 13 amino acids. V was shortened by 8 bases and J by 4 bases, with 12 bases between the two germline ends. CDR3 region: CASGPLRGNTIYF. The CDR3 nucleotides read TGTGCCAGCGGACCTTTGCGAGGAAACACCATATATTTT.

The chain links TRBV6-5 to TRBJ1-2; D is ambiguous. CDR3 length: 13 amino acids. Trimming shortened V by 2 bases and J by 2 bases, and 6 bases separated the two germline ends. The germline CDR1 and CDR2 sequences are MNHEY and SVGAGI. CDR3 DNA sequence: TGTGCCAGCAGTTACGATGTGAACTATGGCTACACCTTC. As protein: CASSYDVNYGYTF.